This T cell receptor (beta chain) was documented in a study of CD4 T cells in relation to SARS-CoV-2 and coronaviruses. Across the whole study: Controls used an HIV-1 Nef peptide pool or no peptide.

Concerning this clone: The antigen remains unidentified.

Profiling relied on immunoSEQ multiplex PCR, and the TCRdb table lists in-frame clones only, not all of them. Of about 18,000 clones in the sample, 70% to 80% were seen once. Unexposed donor CD4+ T cells date from 2011-2018, before the COVID-19 pandemic. The cells were cultured for approximately ten days before CD4+ T cells were isolated. V lost 8 bases to trimming and J lost 4 bases, with 18 bases between them. Germline CDR1 SEHNR, CDR2 FQNEAQ (reference sequence). The CDR3 covers 15 residues. Sequenced input: CD4+ T cells from PBMCs, cultured in vitro. The chain uses TRBV7-9 and TRBJ1-3; D gene ambiguous. The origin of this receptor is a human donor in good health. CDR3 residues: CASEPLGLEGNTIYF. CDR3 in DNA: TGTGCCAGCGAACCCCTCGGCCTGGAGGGAAACACCATATATTTT. The variable domain in full, completed from reference TRBV7-9 and TRBJ1-3, reads DTGVSQNPRHKITKRGQNVTFRCDPISEHNRLYWYRQTLGQGPEFLTYFQNEAQLEKSRLLSDRFSAERPKGSFSTLEIQRTEQGDSAMYLCASEPLGLEGNTIYFGEGSWLTVV.